This T cell receptor beta chain comes out of a study of blood T cells in healthy people across ages. A second PCR of 7 to 11 cycles used a sample-barcoded 5' primer and a J-beta primer mix. The yield of each sample was at least 2.5 million CDR3-containing paired-end reads. TCRdb called the 5' RACE reads again in MiXCR, with one record for every CDR3 protein. The sample shows about 760,000 distinct CDR3 sequences, 20% to 25% of them seen only once. The trim removed 4 bases at V and 0 bases at J, leaving 11 bases unmatched. CDR3 length equals 19 residues. CDR1 and CDR2 (germline): LGHDT, YNNKEL (reference sequence). This sample also belongs to another study, concerning T cells of mothers and their children.

Sequenced input: blood. The receptor's source is a boy between 5 and 17 years old in good health. The V and J genes are TRBV3-1 and TRBJ2-6; the match to TRBD2 covers 8 bases. CDR3 residues: CASSPPKTSVLSGANVLTF. DNA for the CDR3: TGTGCCAGCAGCCCCCCCAAGACTAGCGTCCTCTCTGGGGCCAACGTCCTGACTTTC.